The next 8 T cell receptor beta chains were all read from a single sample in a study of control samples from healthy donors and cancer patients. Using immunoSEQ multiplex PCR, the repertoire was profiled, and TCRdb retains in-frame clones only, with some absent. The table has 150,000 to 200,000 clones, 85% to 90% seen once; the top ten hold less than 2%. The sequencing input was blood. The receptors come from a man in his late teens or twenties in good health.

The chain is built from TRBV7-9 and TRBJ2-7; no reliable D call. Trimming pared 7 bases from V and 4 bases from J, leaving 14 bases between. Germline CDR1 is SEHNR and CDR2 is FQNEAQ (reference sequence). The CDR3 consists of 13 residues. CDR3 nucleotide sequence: TGTGCCAGCAACCGACACGACATTTACGAGCAGTACTTC. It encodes CASNRHDIYEQYF. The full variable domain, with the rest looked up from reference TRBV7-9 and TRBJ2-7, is DTGVSQNPRHKITKRGQNVTFRCDPISEHNRLYWYRQTLGQGPEFLTYFQNEAQLEKSRLLSDRFSAERPKGSFSTLEIQRTEQGDSAMYLCASNRHDIYEQYFGPGTRLTVT.

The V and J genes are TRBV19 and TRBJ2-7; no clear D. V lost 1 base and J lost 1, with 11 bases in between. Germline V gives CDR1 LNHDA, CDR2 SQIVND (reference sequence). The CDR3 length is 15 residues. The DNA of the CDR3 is TGTGCCAGTAGTATAGGGACGACCCGGTCCTACGAGCAGTACTTC. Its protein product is CASSIGTTRSYEQYF. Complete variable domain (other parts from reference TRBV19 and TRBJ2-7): DGGITQSPKYLFRKEGQNVTLSCEQNLNHDAMYWYRQDPGQGLRLIYYSQIVNDFQKGDIAEGYSVSREKKESFPLTVTSAQKNPTAFYLCASSIGTTRSYEQYFGPGTRLTVT.

CDR3 nucleotide sequence: TGCGCCAGCAGCCAAGATTTGGGGCTCGGGTACGAGCAGTACTTC. Its protein is CASSQDLGLGYEQYF. V is TRBV4-3 and J is TRBJ2-7; D may be TRBD1 (5 bases). Germline lookup yields CDR1 LGHNA and CDR2 YSLEER. V was clipped by 0 bases and J by 4 bases, with 13 bases between them. CDR3 length: 15 amino acids.

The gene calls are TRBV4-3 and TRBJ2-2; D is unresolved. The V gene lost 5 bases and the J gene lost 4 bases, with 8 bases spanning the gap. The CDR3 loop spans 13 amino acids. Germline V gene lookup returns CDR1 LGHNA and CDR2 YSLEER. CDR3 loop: CASSASGTGELFF. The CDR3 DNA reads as TGCGCCAGCAGCGCATCGGGCACCGGGGAGCTGTTTTTT.

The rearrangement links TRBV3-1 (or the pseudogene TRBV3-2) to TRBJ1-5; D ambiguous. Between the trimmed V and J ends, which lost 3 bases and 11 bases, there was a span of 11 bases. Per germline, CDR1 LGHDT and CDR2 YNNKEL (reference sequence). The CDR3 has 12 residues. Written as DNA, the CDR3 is TGTGCCAGCAGCCAGGGTGACGGGGCCCAGCATTTT. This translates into CASSQGDGAQHF.

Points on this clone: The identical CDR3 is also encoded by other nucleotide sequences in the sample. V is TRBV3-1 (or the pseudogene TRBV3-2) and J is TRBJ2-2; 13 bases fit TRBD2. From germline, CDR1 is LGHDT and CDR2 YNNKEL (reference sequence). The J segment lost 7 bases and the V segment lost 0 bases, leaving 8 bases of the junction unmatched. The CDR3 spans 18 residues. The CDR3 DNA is TGTGCCAGCAGCCAAGATCCCAGACTAGCGGGGGGTGTCGGGGAGCTGTTTTTT. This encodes CASSQDPRLAGGVGELFF.

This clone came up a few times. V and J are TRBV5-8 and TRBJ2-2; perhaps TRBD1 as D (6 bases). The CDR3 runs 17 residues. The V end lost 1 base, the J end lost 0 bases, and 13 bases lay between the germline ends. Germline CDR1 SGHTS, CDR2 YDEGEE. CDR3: CASSLPGDRANTGELFF. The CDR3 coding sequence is TGTGCCAGCAGCTTGCCAGGGGATAGAGCGAACACCGGGGAGCTGTTTTTT.

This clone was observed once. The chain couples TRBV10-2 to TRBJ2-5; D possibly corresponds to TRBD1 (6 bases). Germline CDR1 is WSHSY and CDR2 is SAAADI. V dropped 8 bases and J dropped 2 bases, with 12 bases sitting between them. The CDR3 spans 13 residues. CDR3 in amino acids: CASGQGLQETQYF. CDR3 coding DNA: TGCGCCAGCGGCCAGGGGCTACAAGAGACCCAGTACTTC.